The clone carrying this T cell receptor (beta chain) was detected a few times. CDR1 and CDR2 (germline): MNHEY, SMNVEV (reference sequence). The CDR3 has 14 amino acids. V shed 6 bases and J 2 bases; nucleotides not matched to a gene: 5. One entry per CDR3 protein results from TCRdb running MiXCR on the RT-PCR reads. The table shows approximately 720,000 distinct CDR3 sequences, with 12% to 15% occurring only once. Sequencing input: memory CD4+ T cells from blood. This chain uses TRBV27 with TRBJ2-7; 9 nucleotides line up with TRBD1. This clonotype was obtained from a female donor in good health, serving as a healthy control. The CDR3 loop reads CASSETGGPYEQYF. CDR3 nucleotide sequence: TGTGCCAGCAGCGAAACAGGGGGCCCCTACGAGCAGTACTTC.